This T cell receptor (beta chain) was captured in a study of molecular identifiers for immune sequencing clone quantification. Study-wide points: Spiked Jurkat TCR RNA from one cell was reportedly detectable among over 800,000 naive cells. In naive cells, under 1% of molecules belonged to clones above 20 RNA copies, against over 99% in effector cells.

Germline assignment: CDR1 LGHNA and CDR2 YSLEER. Trimming took 0 bases from V and 3 from J; bases not matched to a gene: 8. CDR3 length: 17 residues. Using its own MiXCR run on the PCR reads, TCRdb lists one record per CDR3 protein. This sample has under 650,000 distinct CDR3 sequences, with approximately 20% found just once. Naive CD8 libraries used roughly 17,000 to 1,000,000 sorted cells and 10%, 30% or 50% RNA. About this clonotype itself: The antigen remains unidentified.

The chain joins TRBV4-3 to TRBJ1-1, with TRBD1 matching 9 bases. The TCR comes from a human donor in good health. Some libraries in this study had Jurkat cell RNA spiked in. The sample taken for sequencing was naive CD8+ T cells from blood, with Jurkat cell RNA spiked in. The sample's subset: FACS-sorted CD8+CD4-CCR7+CD45RA+ naive T cells. Here the CDR3 DNA reads TGCGCCAGCAGCCAAGACCGATGGGGGACAGGGCACACTGAAGCTTTCTTT. Encoded protein: CASSQDRWGTGHTEAFF.